The T cell receptor beta chain described here comes from a study of immune evolution from preneoplasia to lung adenocarcinoma. Points from the study as a whole: T cell clonality was higher in KRAS-mutant than EGFR-mutant or wild-type nodules. Top clone frequencies peaked in normal lung, apparently declining through invasive adenocarcinoma.

This clone was detected only once. Its antigen is as yet unknown. Between the mid-2010s and the late 2010s, patients underwent resection in Japan or China. Premalignant or tumor cells were enriched by macro-dissection after pathologic assessment. Repertoires were generated with immunoSEQ multiplex PCR, while TCRdb's copy carries only in-frame clones and drops some. The data show about 41,000 clones, under 80% seen once. This CDR3 spans 16 amino acids. Trimming stripped 5 bases from V and 0 bases from J, with 16 bases between. CDR1 is SEHNR, CDR2 FQNEAQ, per germline (reference sequence). The V and J genes are TRBV7-9 and TRBJ1-1; D might be TRBD1 (5 bases). This clonotype originated in a person between 55 and 70 years old with lung adenocarcinoma. The sequencing sample was made of FFPE invasive lung adenocarcinoma tissue. Here the CDR3 reads CASSDRGTVMNTEAFF. As DNA, the CDR3 is TGTGCCAGCAGCGACCGGGGCACCGTAATGAACACTGAAGCTTTCTTT.